These 26 T cell receptor beta chains came from one sample sequenced in a study of identifying expanded T cells in peripheral blood. Clones were sequenced by immunoSEQ multiplex PCR, and TCRdb holds only the in-frame ones, with some missing. The sample has approximately 140,000 clones, approximately 86% seen once. The specimen was blood. The receptor set was obtained from a person aged 18 to 75 in good health.

This clone was detected a few times. The rearrangement uses TRBV4-2 and TRBJ1-5; TRBD1 agrees at 7 bases. V trimming: 3 bases; J trimming: 0 bases; junction bases outside the gene matches: 5. The CDR3 is 16 residues long. Looked up from germline, CDR1 is LGHNA and CDR2 is YNFKEQ. The CDR3, as DNA: TGTGCCAGCAGCCAGGCGACAGGGAATAGCAATCAGCCCCAGCATTTT. Its translation is CASSQATGNSNQPQHF.

This chain links TRBV15 with TRBJ2-2, with TRBD2 matching over 8 bases. Germline lookup yields CDR1 LNHNV and CDR2 YYDKDF (reference sequence). Unmatched junction bases numbered 7, after V lost 1 base and J lost 3 bases. This CDR3 comprises 17 residues. The CDR3 bases are TGTGCCACCAGCAGAGGGATCGGGAGGGCCGACACCGGGGAGCTGTTTTTT. It encodes CATSRGIGRADTGELFF.

The chain links TRBV19 to TRBJ2-7, with D possibly matching TRBD1 (6 bases). The CDR3 spans 13 residues. CDR1 LNHDA and CDR2 SQIVND come from the germline V gene (reference sequence). The V end lost 9 bases, the J end lost 6 bases, and 18 bases lay between the germline ends. CDR3 protein: CASSDRSSSEQYF. CDR3 nucleotides: TGTGCCAGCAGCGACAGGTCGTCTTCCGAGCAGTACTTC.

The chain uses TRBV7-2 and TRBJ2-2, with unresolved D. The CDR3 is 13 amino acids. Trimming took off 3 bases at V and 5 bases at J, with 7 bases between the two ends. The germline V gene encodes CDR1 SGHTA and CDR2 FQGNSA. CDR3 sequence (DNA): TGTGCCAGCAGCTTCGACCTAACCGGGGAGCTGTTTTTT. Encoded protein: CASSFDLTGELFF.

The chain uses TRBV18 and TRBJ1-1; D not resolved. Per the germline V gene, CDR1 is KGHSH and CDR2 is LQKENI. Trimming shortened V by 5 bases and J by 5 bases, and 9 bases separated the two germline ends. The CDR3 is 12 amino acids. As DNA, the CDR3 is TGTGCCAGCTCAGGCGGGGAGACTGAAGCTTTCTTT. Its protein is CASSGGETEAFF.

The CDR3 nucleotides read TGTGCCAGCAGTTACCCCCCGGACAGGGATAACGAGCAGTACTTC. Amino acids: CASSYPPDRDNEQYF. The chain links TRBV27 to TRBJ2-7; 8 bases map to TRBD1. From germline, CDR1 is MNHEY and CDR2 SMNVEV (reference sequence). Trimming removed 4 bases from V and 5 bases from J; junction bases left unmatched: 10. There are 15 residues in the CDR3.

V gene TRBV6-6 combines with J gene TRBJ1-1, with D unresolved. CDR3 size: 12 residues. Trimming cost V 3 bases and J 4 bases, with 6 bases left between them. CDR1 is MNHNY and CDR2 is SVGAGI in the germline V gene (reference sequence). The CDR3 spells CASSYAATEAFF. CDR3 bases: TGTGCCAGCAGTTATGCAGCCACTGAAGCTTTCTTT.

This rearrangement joins TRBV6-1 to TRBJ2-7; TRBD1 aligns across 7 bases. Per the germline V gene, CDR1 is MNHNS and CDR2 is SASEGT. The CDR3 contains 13 residues. V lost 4 bases to trimming and J lost 4 bases; unmatched junction nucleotides: 4. The CDR3 is CASSVTGAYEQYF. The CDR3 DNA follows: TGTGCCAGCAGTGTCACAGGGGCTTACGAGCAGTACTTC.

V and J are TRBV5-1 and TRBJ2-3; D is possibly TRBD2 (7 bases). Trimming left V 1 base short and J 3 bases short, with 12 bases between. The CDR3 loop spans 15 amino acids. CDR1 SGHRS and CDR2 YFSETQ come from the germline V gene. The CDR3 here is CASSLRGAGTDTQYF. CDR3 DNA sequence: TGCGCCAGCAGCTTGCGGGGGGCCGGAACAGATACGCAGTATTTT.

This chain joins TRBV7-8 and TRBJ2-3; 9 bases are a match to TRBD2. Trimming cost V 3 bases and J 2 bases; bases outside gene matches: 6. CDR3 size: 16 residues. CDR1 and CDR2 from the germline V gene are SGHVS and FQNEAQ. DNA for the CDR3: TGTGCCAGCAGCTTCGGGCGCGGGGGGGCCACAGATACGCAGTATTTT. Amino acid sequence: CASSFGRGGATDTQYF.

The V gene is TRBV7-2, the J gene TRBJ2-3, with TRBD2 matching over 13 bases. V lost 4 bases to trimming and J lost 2 bases; unmatched junction nucleotides: 6. The CDR3 loop spans 17 amino acids. The germline V gene has CDR1 SGHTA and CDR2 FQGNSA. CDR3 in DNA: TGTGCCAGCAGCTCGATTGGACTAGCGGGAGACACAGATACGCAGTATTTT. Translated: CASSSIGLAGDTDTQYF.

The chain recombines TRBV7-6 with TRBJ1-6, with 10 bases identical to TRBD1. Germline V gives CDR1 SGHVS, CDR2 FNYEAQ. The V segment lost 5 bases and the J segment 8 bases; nucleotides outside the gene matches: 6. The CDR3 runs to 15 residues. DNA of the CDR3: TGTGCCAGCAGCCCAGGACAGGGGGGTTATTCACCCCTCCACTTT. Protein sequence: CASSPGQGGYSPLHF. The variable domain in full, with the rest retrieved from reference TRBV7-6 and TRBJ1-6, is GAGVSQSPRYKVTKRGQDVALRCDPISGHVSLYWYRQALGQGPEFLTYFNYEAQQDKSGLPNDRFSAERPEGSISTLTIQRTEQRDSAMYRCASSPGQGGYSPLHFGNGTRLTVT.

The chain carries TRBV5-1 and TRBJ2-1; D unresolved. The V end lost 0 bases, the J end lost 7 bases, and 11 bases lay between the germline ends. Germline V gene data show CDR1 as SGHRS and CDR2 as YFSETQ. This CDR3 contains 14 residues. The CDR3 coding sequence is TGCGCCAGCAGCTTGGGTCTGGCATCGAATGAGCAGTTCTTC. It specifies CASSLGLASNEQFF.

The rearrangement uses TRBV10-3 and TRBJ1-1; D is uncertain. Looked up from germline, CDR1 is ENHRY and CDR2 is SYGVKD. The CDR3 is 15 residues long. Trimming took 0 bases from V and 2 from J, leaving 10 bases between them. CDR3 nucleotides: TGTGCCATCAGTGAGTCGAGGATTGCAAACACTGAAGCTTTCTTT. This gives the protein CAISESRIANTEAFF.

This chain uses TRBV5-1 with TRBJ2-1; 7 bases map to TRBD2. The V gene end was trimmed by 0 bases and the J gene end by 4 bases; junction bases not matched to a gene: 4. The CDR3 runs 15 residues. Germline CDR1 and CDR2: SGHRS and YFSETQ. The chain's CDR3 is CASSLALADYNEQFF. The DNA of the CDR3 is TGCGCCAGCAGCTTGGCTCTAGCGGATTACAATGAGCAGTTCTTC.

This sequence joins TRBV10-3 and TRBJ2-7, with 8 bases matching TRBD2. Germline V CDR1 and CDR2: ENHRY, SYGVKD. The CDR3 length is 14 residues. V lost 4 bases and J lost 0; bases outside the gene matches: 2. The CDR3 DNA follows: TGTGCCATCAGTGGAAGCGGGGGCTCCTACGAGCAGTACTTC. Translating it yields CAISGSGGSYEQYF.

This clone was seen just once. This chain links TRBV5-6 with TRBJ2-3, with 7 bases identical to TRBD2. The CDR3 sequence is 16 residues long. The germline V gene encodes CDR1 SGHDT and CDR2 YYEEEE. V shed 4 bases and J 4 bases; nucleotides not matched to a gene: 12. Here the CDR3 reads CASSTLAPRGADTQYF. The CDR3 DNA reads as TGTGCCAGCAGCACCCTCGCCCCTCGGGGGGCAGATACGCAGTATTTT.

V and J are TRBV14 and TRBJ1-1; possible D gene TRBD1, 5 bases. CDR3 length equals 13 residues. V gave up 3 bases and J gave up 4 bases, with 9 bases separating them. CDR1 SGHDN and CDR2 FVKESK come from the germline V gene. The CDR3 sequence: CASSQNRITEAFF. DNA of the CDR3: TGTGCCAGCAGCCAGAACAGGATCACTGAAGCTTTCTTT.

The chain carries TRBV10-1 and TRBJ1-1; the match to TRBD1 covers 10 bases. The CDR3 sequence is 13 residues long. CDR1 is WNHNN, CDR2 SYGVQD, per germline (reference sequence). V was clipped by 6 bases and J by 4 bases; unmatched bases: 2. The CDR3 nucleotides are TGCGCCAGCAGGGGACAGGGGTTCACTGAAGCTTTCTTT. Translation gives CASRGQGFTEAFF.

V and J are TRBV20-1 and TRBJ2-3; D ambiguous. This CDR3 has 11 residues. CDR1 is DFQATT, CDR2 SNEGSKA, per germline (reference sequence). V lost 2 bases and J 10 bases, leaving 10 bases between the germline ends. CDR3 DNA: TGCAGTGCTAGACTGCAGGAGCCGCAGTATTTT. Translating it yields CSARLQEPQYF.

The chain has TRBV7-2 and TRBJ2-3; 7 bases match TRBD1. CDR1 SGHTA and CDR2 FQGNSA come from the germline V gene. This CDR3 is 17 amino acids long. With 5 bases clipped from V and 0 bases from J, the junction kept 11 bases outside the gene matches. This chain's CDR3 is CASSPDRAFWSTDTQYF. Here the CDR3 DNA reads TGTGCCAGCAGCCCAGACAGGGCCTTCTGGAGCACAGATACGCAGTATTTT.

This clone was detected a few times. The chain uses TRBV6-7 and TRBJ1-1; a weak D match, TRBD1 (6 bases). TRBV6-7 is given ORF status, its function remaining uncertain. The CDR3 has 10 residues. Trimming removed 8 bases at V and 11 bases at J, with 12 bases between. The CDR3: CASHRDDAFF. In nucleotides, the CDR3 is TGTGCCAGCCACAGGGACGACGCTTTCTTT.

This clone was counted a few times. The rearrangement links TRBV30 to TRBJ1-1; D not resolved. Trimming shortened V by 2 bases and J by 1 base, and 8 bases separated the two germline ends. CDR3 length: 13 amino acids. Germline CDR1 reads GTSNPN; CDR2 reads SVGIG (reference sequence). CDR3 in DNA: TGTGCCTGGAGTAGGGCAGCGAACACTGAAGCTTTCTTT. Translated, it gives CAWSRAANTEAFF.

The chain has TRBV6-6 and TRBJ2-7; D is undetermined. The ends were cut back, 2 bases at V and 6 bases at J, with 11 bases in the middle. The germline V gene encodes CDR1 MNHNY and CDR2 SVGAGI (reference sequence). The CDR3 sequence is 13 residues long. In nucleotides, the CDR3 is TGTGCCAGCAGTTACCAACTCATAGGCGAGCAGTACTTC. Protein product: CASSYQLIGEQYF.

Regarding this clone: Additional DNA sequences in this sample encode the identical CDR3. The chain links TRBV18 to TRBJ2-1; 9 positions match TRBD1. This CDR3 comprises 13 residues. From germline, CDR1 is KGHSH and CDR2 LQKENI. The junction had 0 bases not matched to a gene; V was cut back by 3 bases and J by 6 bases. CDR3 sequence reads: CASSPGQGNEQFF. DNA for the CDR3: TGTGCCAGCTCACCGGGACAGGGCAATGAGCAGTTCTTC.

The chain uses TRBV29-1 and TRBJ2-3; no definite D call. The ends were cut back, 3 bases at V and 1 base at J, with 5 bases in the middle. CDR1 and CDR2 (germline): SQVTM, ANQGSEA. CDR3 length: 12 residues. The CDR3 sequence is CSVDRGTDTQYF. CDR3 DNA sequence: TGCAGCGTTGACCGCGGCACAGATACGCAGTATTTT.